Described below is a single TCR beta chain sequence and its context. This specimen comes from a study of blood T cell repertoires in COVID-19. Sequencing used immunoSEQ multiplex PCR; TCRdb keeps in-frame clones, though not all of them. The sample comprises about 280,000 clones, 70% to 90% of which are singletons, and over 3.5% rests with the top ten. Germline V CDR1 and CDR2: LGHDT, YNNKEL (reference sequence). The CDR3 loop spans 15 amino acids. V shed 7 bases and J shed 2 bases, with 15 bases lying between them. Sequenced: PBMCs or T cells enriched from blood (not recorded which). The source is a woman under 40 with acute COVID-19. The chain uses TRBV3-1 (or the pseudogene TRBV3-2) and TRBJ2-1; D possibly corresponds to TRBD1 (6 bases). The CDR3 nucleotides are TGTGCCAGCACCCAGGGGACAACCACCTACAATGAGCAGTTCTTC. Translating it yields CASTQGTTTYNEQFF.